This T cell receptor beta chain was obtained from a study of blood T cell repertoires in COVID-19. As processed by the authors: Reference gene primer amplification yielded estimated nucleated cell counts. Sequencing was performed with immunoSEQ multiplex PCR; in TCRdb, only in-frame clones are kept and a portion is missing. V, J and clone size were drawn from that table, and D and trimming were deduced from the DNA. The sample consists of 200,000 to 300,000 clones, 65% to 90% of them appearing once. Sequenced input: peripheral blood. The receptor's source is a man aged 25-45 years with active or convalescent COVID-19.

This chain's CDR3 is CASRPWDIGPYEQYF. In nucleotides, the CDR3 is TGCGCCAGCAGACCTTGGGACATCGGCCCGTACGAGCAGTACTTC. V gene TRBV10-2 combines with J gene TRBJ2-7, with D possibly being TRBD1 (6 bases). The germline V gene has CDR1 WSHSY and CDR2 SAAADI. The CDR3 sequence is 15 residues long. V was trimmed by 6 bases and J by 4 bases, leaving 19 bases between them.